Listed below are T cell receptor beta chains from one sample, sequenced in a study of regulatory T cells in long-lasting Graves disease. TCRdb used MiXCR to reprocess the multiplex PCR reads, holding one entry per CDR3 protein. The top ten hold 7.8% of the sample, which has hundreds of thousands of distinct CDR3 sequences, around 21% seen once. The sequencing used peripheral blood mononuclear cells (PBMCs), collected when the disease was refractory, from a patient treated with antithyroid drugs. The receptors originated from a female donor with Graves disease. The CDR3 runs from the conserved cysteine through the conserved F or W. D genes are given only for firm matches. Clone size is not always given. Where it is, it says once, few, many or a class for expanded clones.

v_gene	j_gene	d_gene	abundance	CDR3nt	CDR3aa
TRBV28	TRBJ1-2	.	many	TGTGCCAGCAGTCAATTCTTTACAGGGAACTATGGCTACACCTTC	CASSQFFTGNYGYTF
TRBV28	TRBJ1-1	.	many	TGTGCCAGCATCGACAGGCCAACTGAAGCTTTCTTT	CASIDRPTEAFF
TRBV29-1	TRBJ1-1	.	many	TGCAGCGTTCGGTACTATAGCAGCACTGAAGCTTTCTTT	CSVRYYSSTEAFF
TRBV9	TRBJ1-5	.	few	TGTGCCAGCAGCGTAGGAATCGGCAGAGATCAGCCCCAGCATTTT	CASSVGIGRDQPQHF
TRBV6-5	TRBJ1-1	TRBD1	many	TGTGCCAGCAGTTACGCGACAGGGGAACCTGAAGCTTTCTTT	CASSYATGEPEAFF
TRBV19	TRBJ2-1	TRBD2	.	TGTGCCAGTAGCAAATCGACTAGCGGGAGGGCCATTGAGCAGTTCTTC	CASSKSTSGRAIEQFF
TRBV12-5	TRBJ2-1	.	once	TGTGCTAGTGGTTTTTTCCGTCCACAAACCCAGGGGTACTACAATGAGCAGTTCTTC	CASGFFRPQTQGYYNEQFF
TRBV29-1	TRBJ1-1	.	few	TGCAGCGTGGGAACGAACACTGAAGCTTTCTTT	CSVGTNTEAFF
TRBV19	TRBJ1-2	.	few	TGTGCCAGTAGTACCCGCCAACGACCCTATGGCTACACCTTC	CASSTRQRPYGYTF
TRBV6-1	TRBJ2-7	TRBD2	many	TGTGCCAGCAGGGGACTAGCGTCGTACGAGCAGTACTTC	CASRGLASYEQYF
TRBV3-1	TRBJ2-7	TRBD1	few	TGTGCCAGCAGCCAAGCGATCGGGACAGGGTTGTTCTACGAGCAGTACTTC	CASSQAIGTGLFYEQYF
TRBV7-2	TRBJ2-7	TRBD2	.	TGTGCCAGCAGCTTAGGTGACGGATCTAGGACTAGCGGGAGTTTCCACGAGCAGTACTTC	CASSLGDGSRTSGSFHEQYF
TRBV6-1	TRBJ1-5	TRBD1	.	TGTGCCATATCTCAAGGGACAGCGGACAATCAGCCCCAGCATTTT	CAISQGTADNQPQHF
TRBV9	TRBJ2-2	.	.	TGTGCCAGCAGCTCTGTAGAGGACACCGGGGAGCTGTTTTTT	CASSSVEDTGELFF
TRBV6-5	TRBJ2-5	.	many	TGTGCCAGCAGTTATAGCGCCTCAGTGGAGACCCAGTACTTC	CASSYSASVETQYF
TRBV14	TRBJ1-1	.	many	TGTGCCAGCAGCCCCAGGGGTATGGCTCCTGAAGCTTTCTTT	CASSPRGMAPEAFF
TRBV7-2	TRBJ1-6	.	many	TGTGCCAGCAGCTTGGCGGATTCACCCCTCCACTTT	CASSLADSPLHF
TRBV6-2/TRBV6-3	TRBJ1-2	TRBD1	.	TGTGCCAGCAGGCCTACAGGGGCGATCCGAGGCTACACCTTC	CASRPTGAIRGYTF
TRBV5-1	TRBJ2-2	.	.	TGCGCCAGCAGCTTGTCGGCCGGGGGCGCCACCGGGGAGCTGTTTTTT	CASSLSAGGATGELFF
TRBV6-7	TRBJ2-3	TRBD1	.	TGTGCCACCGAGGACAGGTACACAGATACGCAGTATTTT	CATEDRYTDTQYF
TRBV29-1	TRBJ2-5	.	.	TGCAGCGCGAGGCCCGGAGAGGCCCAGTACTTC	CSARPGEAQYF
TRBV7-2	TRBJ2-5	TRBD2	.	TGTGCCAGCAGCTCGACCCTACCGGGACTAGCGGGAGAGACCCAGTACTTC	CASSSTLPGLAGETQYF
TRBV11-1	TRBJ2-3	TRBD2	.	TGTGCCAGCAGCTCGGGACTAGCGGGATTCGATACGCAGTATTTT	CASSSGLAGFDTQYF
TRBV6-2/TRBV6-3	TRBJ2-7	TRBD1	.	TGTGCCAGCAGTTACCCCGTGGGACAGGGGGCCAACGAGCAGTACTTC	CASSYPVGQGANEQYF
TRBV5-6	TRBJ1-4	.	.	TGTGCCAGCACCGTGGGCGGAGCTAATGAAAAACTGTTTTTT	CASTVGGANEKLFF
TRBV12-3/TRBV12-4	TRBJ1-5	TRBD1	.	TGTGCCAGCAGTTTCCGACAGGGCCGACAGCCCCAGCATTTT	CASSFRQGRQPQHF
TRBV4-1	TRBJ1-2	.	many	TGCGCCAGCAGCCAAGACAGGGACGACTATGGCTACACCTTC	CASSQDRDDYGYTF
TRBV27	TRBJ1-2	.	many	TGTGCCAACCTCAAGGACACGGACCTAGGTGGCTACACCTTC	CANLKDTDLGGYTF
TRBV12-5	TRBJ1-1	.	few	TGTGCTAGTGGTTCGTCAGGGTTTTCGGACACTGAAGCTTTCTTT	CASGSSGFSDTEAFF
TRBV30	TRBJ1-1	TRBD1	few	TGTGCCTACCACAGGGGGCAACAAGCTTTCTTT	CAYHRGQQAFF
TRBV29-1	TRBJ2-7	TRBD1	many	TGCAGCGTTGAAGCTGAGATAGGGGGACAGCCCTACGAGCAGTACTTC	CSVEAEIGGQPYEQYF
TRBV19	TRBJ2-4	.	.	TGTGCCAGTAGCCCAACGGGTACAGGGAAAAACATTCAGTACTTC	CASSPTGTGKNIQYF
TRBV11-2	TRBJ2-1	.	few	TGTGCCAGCAGCTTAGATCGGACCCCTAAGCAGTTCTTC	CASSLDRTPKQFF
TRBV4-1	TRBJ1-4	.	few	TGCGCCAGCAGGGTAACAGGGCCGAAGCTCCAAAATGAAAAACTGTTTTTT	CASRVTGPKLQNEKLFF
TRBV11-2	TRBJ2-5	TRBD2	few	TGTGCCAGCAGCTTGGGCGGGAGGCTCGAGACCCAGTACTTC	CASSLGGRLETQYF
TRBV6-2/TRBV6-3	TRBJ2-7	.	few	TGTGCCAGCAGTTACGCGGGACTCTGGAACGAGCAGTACTTC	CASSYAGLWNEQYF
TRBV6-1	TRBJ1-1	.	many	TGTGCCAGCAGACTCGGGACACCGAACACTGAAGCTTTCTTT	CASRLGTPNTEAFF
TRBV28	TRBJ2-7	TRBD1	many	TGTGCCAGCAGACCACAGGGGCCTACTTACGAGCAGTACTTC	CASRPQGPTYEQYF
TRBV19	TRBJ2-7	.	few	TGTGCCAGTAGTATATTGGGAGCTTCCGAGCAGTACTTC	CASSILGASEQYF
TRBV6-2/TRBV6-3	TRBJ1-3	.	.	TGTGCCAGCACATCCCTAGGGGCTGGAAACGCCATATATTTT	CASTSLGAGNAIYF
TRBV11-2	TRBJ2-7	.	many	TGTGCCAGCAGCCAGAAGGGGGCAGGGGGGGCCTACGAGCAGTACTTC	CASSQKGAGGAYEQYF
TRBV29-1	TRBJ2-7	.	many	TGCAGCTTTTACCTTGCGGACGAGCAGTACTTC	CSFYLADEQYF